This paragraph reports one TCR beta chain. Its antigen is undetermined. Data came from immunoSEQ multiplex PCR; TCRdb stores just in-frame clones and leaves some out. The data hold about 79,000 clones, with about 82% observed a single time. The data were taken from a study of PD-1 blockade in mismatch repair-deficient tumors. Study in general: Patients had approximately 12 mismatch repair-deficient cancer types, all previously treated and progressing.

Every patient had mismatch repair deficiency by PCR or immunohistochemistry. Three pembrolizumab responders had their TCRs sequenced. Study findings and constraints: Rapid post-treatment expansion, then contraction, generally preceding radiologic response, marked tumor-resident clones.

Sequencing used peripheral blood, obtained 44 weeks after starting pembrolizumab. The sequence derives from an adult with mismatch repair-deficient cancer.

The DNA for the CDR3 is TGTGCCAGCAGCCAAGGAGAATCTAGCGGGAGTTTCCATGAGCAGTTCTTC. It is translated as CASSQGESSGSFHEQFF. The chain couples TRBV5-4 to TRBJ2-1; 10 bases are a match to TRBD2. The CDR3 has 17 residues. Germline trimming cut 4 bases from V and 8 bases from J; bases unmatched to any gene: 15. Germline CDR1 is SGHNT and CDR2 is YYREEE (reference sequence).